The source of this T cell receptor (beta chain) is a study of OX40 agonist ivuxolimab in advanced cancers. For context, the study as a whole: Ivuxolimab was a fully human IgG2 agonistic monoclonal antibody targeting the costimulatory receptor OX40 (CD134). Intravenous ivuxolimab was administered to patients every 2 weeks at six dose levels: 0.01, 0.1, 0.3, 1.5, 3 and 10 mg/kg. Among the 52 dose-escalation patients, 19 had hepatocellular carcinoma, 15 melanoma, 9 renal cell carcinoma and 9 head and neck cancer. A male proportion of 82.7% and a mean age of around 60 years, ranging from roughly 23 to 79, were recorded for the dose-escalation cohort. Patients were allowed to have had prior anti-PD-1, anti-PD-L1 or anti-CTLA-4 therapy, and 30% to 50% of the dose-escalation patients had previously received checkpoint inhibitors. Three dose-escalation patients achieved partial responses, one with hepatocellular carcinoma and two with cutaneous melanoma. The purpose of peripheral TCRbeta sequencing was to test whether ivuxolimab changed TCR sequence diversity and led to clonal T-cell expansion. The monotherapy dose-escalation portion (N ≈ 50 patients) of the phase I ivuxolimab trial is reported in the paper.

Patients with a history of autoimmune disease or receiving systemic immunosuppression were excluded from the trial. In every dose cohort, peripheral blood was drawn for TCR sequencing at baseline, cycle 4 day 1, and cycle 7 day 1. The samples were taken from a phase I, first-in-human, multicenter, open-label dose-escalation trial of ivuxolimab. The trial enrolled adults with locally advanced or metastatic head and neck squamous cell, hepatocellular, melanoma or renal cell carcinoma. CD4+ and CD8+ T cells were sorted separately from peripheral blood before TCR sequencing. Note on this clone: The clone's antigen remains unknown. The sample holds no much larger clone one base away, and base qualities are not on file.

CDR1 and CDR2, looked up from the germline V gene, are MRHNA and SNTAGT. Spanning cysteine to phenylalanine, the CDR3 consists of 15 amino acids. Left in the record is the CDR3 DNA by itself, 45 bases read in frame from the first base. V gives up 3 bases and J gives up 2 bases, and the segment between their germline ends measures 11 bases. Overall results and qualifications from the work: In the 0.1-3.0 mg/kg groups, partial responders were among the patients with the lowest normalized peripheral clonal expansion, particularly in CD8+ T cells. Low levels of normalized T-cell clonal expansion were also seen in some nonresponding patients. On average, CD8+ T cells showed more expanded clones than CD4+ T cells after ivuxolimab. At doses of 0.1 to 3.0 mg/kg, clonal expansion of both CD4+ and CD8+ blood T cells was observed from baseline to week 6. Which antigens the clonally expanded peripheral T cells were specific for was not determined.

To sequence the TCRbeta CDR3 region, genomic DNA was isolated from the sorted cells. The immunoSEQ Assay was used for sequencing of TCRbeta CDR3 regions. Sourced from immuneACCESS, this table was stored by TCRdb with only in-frame sequences that have V and J called. A share of the clones is absent; for the studies checked, an unresolved V gene accounts for under half, and the remainder has no known explanation. The table for this sample lists around 43,000 clones; around 89% of them were counted only once. The ten biggest clones cover 16% of the sample. This specimen was CD4+ or CD8+ T cells sorted from blood, taken in a trial of the OX40 agonist ivuxolimab. Here the chain combines TRBV6-4 and TRBJ2-1, with the D call perhaps TRBD1 or TRBD2, as 5 bases match in each case. This clonotype originated in an adult with an advanced solid tumor such as melanoma, head and neck, liver or kidney cancer. The nucleotide sequence is TGTGCCAGCAGTGAGGAAGGGACCACCTACAATGAGCAGTTCTTC. Its protein is CASSEEGTTYNEQFF.